Listed below are T cell receptor beta chains from one sample, sequenced in a study of T-cell reconstitution after alpha-beta-depleted transplantation in children. TCRdb analysed the PCR reads with MiXCR anew, one entry per CDR3 protein. The sample lists fewer than 700,000 distinct CDR3 sequences, roughly 23% occurring once. Sample: PBMCs, mostly from graft donor cells, taken 360 days after TCRalphabeta/CD19-depleted stem cell transplant. These receptors were collected from a boy under two years old who had a stem cell transplant for acute myeloid leukemia, so the T cells may come from the graft donor. Each CDR3 is given with its conserved first and last residue. Fields, in order: D gene, clone size, V gene, J gene, CDR3 protein, CDR3 DNA. A D gene is named only where the DNA matches it firmly. Rows give clone size only sometimes, using once, few, many, or a class for an expanded clone.

d_call: .
clone_size: .
v_call: TRBV20-1
j_call: TRBJ1-4
cdr3_aa: CSAKNGTNEKLFF
cdr3_nt: TGCAGTGCTAAGAACGGAACTAATGAAAAACTGTTTTTT

d_call: TRBD1
clone_size: few
v_call: TRBV20-1
j_call: TRBJ2-5
cdr3_aa: CSASSGTGGVGGYF
cdr3_nt: TGCAGTGCCAGTTCCGGGACAGGGGGCGTTGGAGGGTACTTC

d_call: .
clone_size: .
v_call: TRBV12-3/TRBV12-4
j_call: TRBJ2-1
cdr3_aa: CASRGGQSYEQFF
cdr3_nt: TGTGCCAGCAGGGGGGGACAGTCATATGAGCAGTTCTTC

d_call: .
clone_size: many
v_call: TRBV6-1
j_call: TRBJ1-2
cdr3_aa: CATLQGSGYGYTF
cdr3_nt: TGTGCCACGCTCCAGGGGAGCGGCTATGGCTACACCTTC

d_call: .
clone_size: once
v_call: TRBV24-1
j_call: TRBJ2-5
cdr3_aa: CATSDFLAGTQYF
cdr3_nt: TGTGCCACCAGTGATTTCCTAGCCGGGACCCAGTACTTC

d_call: TRBD2
clone_size: .
v_call: TRBV12-3/TRBV12-4
j_call: TRBJ2-2
cdr3_aa: CASSPGTRNTGELFF
cdr3_nt: TGTGCCAGCAGCCCCGGGACTAGGAACACCGGGGAGCTGTTTTTT

d_call: .
clone_size: few
v_call: TRBV4-3
j_call: TRBJ1-3
cdr3_aa: CASSQATGNSGNTIYF
cdr3_nt: TGCGCCAGCAGCCAAGCTACAGGGAACTCTGGAAACACCATATATTTT

d_call: TRBD1
clone_size: few
v_call: TRBV29-1
j_call: TRBJ2-7
cdr3_aa: CSVEELGQGDLNF
cdr3_nt: TGCAGCGTTGAAGAGCTCGGACAGGGCGACCTCAACTTC

d_call: .
clone_size: .
v_call: TRBV12-3/TRBV12-4
j_call: TRBJ1-6
cdr3_aa: CASSLGQRLGSPLHF
cdr3_nt: TGTGCCAGCAGTTTAGGACAGCGTCTGGGTTCACCCCTCCACTTT

d_call: .
clone_size: few
v_call: TRBV5-1
j_call: TRBJ2-2
cdr3_aa: CASSLNGADGELFF
cdr3_nt: TGCGCCAGCAGCTTGAACGGGGCGGACGGGGAGCTGTTTTTT

d_call: .
clone_size: .
v_call: TRBV6-1
j_call: TRBJ2-5
cdr3_aa: CASSRPPGGETQYF
cdr3_nt: TGTGCCAGCAGCCGCCCGCCGGGCGGGGAGACCCAGTACTTC

d_call: .
clone_size: few
v_call: TRBV4-3
j_call: TRBJ2-2
cdr3_aa: CASSQDITEPGTGELFF
cdr3_nt: TGCGCCAGCAGCCAAGATATAACAGAACCGGGGACCGGGGAGCTGTTTTTT

d_call: .
clone_size: .
v_call: TRBV5-6
j_call: TRBJ1-2
cdr3_aa: CASNPPGTANYGYTF
cdr3_nt: TGTGCCAGCAACCCTCCGGGGACGGCCAACTATGGCTACACCTTC

d_call: .
clone_size: few
v_call: TRBV20-1
j_call: TRBJ2-7
cdr3_aa: CSARDPETDTYEQYF
cdr3_nt: TGCAGTGCTAGAGATCCTGAGACCGATACCTACGAGCAGTACTTC

d_call: TRBD1
clone_size: .
v_call: TRBV2
j_call: TRBJ2-1
cdr3_aa: CASTWDRGGEQFF
cdr3_nt: TGTGCCAGCACCTGGGACAGGGGTGGTGAGCAGTTCTTC

d_call: TRBD1
clone_size: .
v_call: TRBV12-3/TRBV12-4
j_call: TRBJ1-1
cdr3_aa: CASSFTGQGALGTEAFF
cdr3_nt: TGTGCCAGCAGTTTCACGGGACAGGGCGCCTTGGGCACTGAAGCTTTCTTT

d_call: TRBD1
clone_size: few
v_call: TRBV6-2/TRBV6-3
j_call: TRBJ1-2
cdr3_aa: CASSYSGQGSFYGYTF
cdr3_nt: TGTGCCAGCAGTTACTCAGGACAGGGATCGTTCTATGGCTACACCTTC

d_call: .
clone_size: few
v_call: TRBV29-1
j_call: TRBJ1-1
cdr3_aa: CSVEDPGRTEAFF
cdr3_nt: TGCAGCGTTGAAGATCCTGGGAGGACTGAAGCTTTCTTT

d_call: .
clone_size: few
v_call: TRBV28
j_call: TRBJ2-3
cdr3_aa: CASSPSMLDTQYF
cdr3_nt: TGTGCCAGCAGTCCATCTATGTTAGATACGCAGTATTTT

d_call: TRBD1
clone_size: .
v_call: TRBV29-1
j_call: TRBJ2-5
cdr3_aa: CSMGQAPETQYF
cdr3_nt: TGCAGCATGGGACAGGCCCCAGAGACCCAGTACTTC

d_call: .
clone_size: many
v_call: TRBV20-1
j_call: TRBJ1-5
cdr3_aa: CSATGSYSNQPQHF
cdr3_nt: TGCAGTGCCACCGGGAGCTATAGCAATCAGCCCCAGCATTTT

d_call: TRBD2
clone_size: .
v_call: TRBV7-3
j_call: TRBJ2-3
cdr3_aa: CASSPTTSGGADTQYF
cdr3_nt: TGTGCCAGCAGCCCTACGACTAGCGGGGGGGCAGATACGCAGTATTTT

d_call: .
clone_size: .
v_call: TRBV5-6
j_call: TRBJ1-5
cdr3_aa: CASSSGINQPQHF
cdr3_nt: TGTGCCAGCAGCTCAGGCATTAATCAGCCCCAGCATTTT

d_call: .
clone_size: .
v_call: TRBV29-1
j_call: TRBJ1-1
cdr3_aa: CSEGSLGTEAFF
cdr3_nt: TGCAGCGAGGGATCCCTGGGCACTGAAGCTTTCTTT

d_call: TRBD1
clone_size: many
v_call: TRBV10-2
j_call: TRBJ1-2
cdr3_aa: CASRGQGAFYGYTF
cdr3_nt: TGCGCCAGCAGGGGACAGGGGGCGTTCTATGGCTACACCTTC